Shown below are 25 T cell receptor beta chains from a single sample sequenced in a study of shared clonotypes between healthy human individuals. Some clones are missing from TCRdb's copy, which holds only in-frame ones; the method was immunoSEQ multiplex PCR. The data show 75,000 to 100,000 clones, roughly 45% seen once. Sample: PBMCs. The receptors derive from a woman aged 40 to 49 in good health. Some clones in this sample may be carry-over from other donors' samples.

This clone was detected ten times or more. This specimen includes other DNA sequences encoding the same CDR3. This chain joins TRBV9 and TRBJ1-4; D is perhaps TRBD1 (5 bases). CDR3 length: 13 residues. Trimming cost V 0 bases and J 8 bases, with 8 bases left between them. Germline-derived CDR1 and CDR2 are SGDLS and YYNGEE. CDR3 region: CASSVVSGEKLFF. The CDR3 nucleotides are TGTGCCAGCAGCGTAGTCTCAGGGGAAAAACTGTTTTTT.

Concerning this clone itself: This may be a read error, as it is one base from a much larger clone. This sequence joins TRBV4-1 and TRBJ2-2; 13 nucleotides agree with TRBD2. Germline CDR1 reads MGHRA; CDR2 reads YSYEKL. The CDR3 runs 17 residues. The CDR3 region is CASSPLTSGRNTGGLFF. The CDR3 DNA sequence: TGCGCCAGCAGCCCCCTGACTAGCGGGAGGAACACCGGGGGGCTGTTTTTT.

V usage is TRBV5-4 and J usage is TRBJ2-5, with D possibly TRBD1 on 5 matching bases. Trimming removed 4 bases at V and 5 bases at J, with 15 bases between. The germline CDR1 and CDR2 sequences are SGHNT and YYREEE (reference sequence). CDR3 length equals 14 residues. This CDR3 reads CASSLTGPGETQYF. CDR3 coding DNA: TGTGCCAGCAGCCTTACAGGTCCCGGGGAGACCCAGTACTTC.

This clone appeared a few times. A far larger clone is a single base away, which makes a read error likely. V is TRBV7-2 and J is TRBJ1-5; TRBD1 is a possible D gene (5 bases). V was clipped by 0 bases and J by 7 bases, with 16 bases between them. This CDR3 spans 16 amino acids. Per germline, CDR1 SGHTA and CDR2 FQGNSA. Here the CDR3 reads CASSLALGGNNQPQHF. The DNA for the CDR3 is TGTGCCAGCAGCTTAGCCTTGGGGGGGAATAACCAGCCCCAGCATTTT. The whole variable domain, remainder taken from reference TRBV7-2 and TRBJ1-5, is GAGVSQSPSNKVTEKGKDVELRCDPISGHTALYWYRQSLGQGLEFLIYFQGNSAPDKSGLPSDRFSAERTGGSVSTLTIQRTQQEDSAVYLCASSLALGGNNQPQHFGDGTRLSIL.

This clone is labeled medium-sized. The rearrangement joins TRBV18 to TRBJ1-1; a possible D gene is TRBD1 (6 bases). Germline CDR1 and CDR2: KGHSH and LQKENI. The CDR3 runs 15 residues. The germline V and J ends were trimmed by 3 bases and 0 bases, with 11 bases remaining between them. CDR3 nucleotide sequence: TGTGCCAGCTCACCCTGGACAGCCATGAACACTGAAGCTTTCTTT. Translation gives CASSPWTAMNTEAFF.

This clone was detected ten times or more. The rearrangement uses TRBV29-1 and TRBJ1-2; a weak D match, TRBD1 (5 bases). V lost 5 bases and J lost 3, with 13 bases in between. Germline CDR1 is SQVTM and CDR2 is ANQGSEA. CDR3 length: 13 residues. The CDR3 spells CSVSSGLDYGYTF. The CDR3 coding sequence is TGCAGCGTTAGTTCAGGGTTGGACTATGGCTACACCTTC.

DNA of the CDR3: TGCGCCAGCACCCCCGGGGGACAAGCCTACGAGCAGTACTTC. Protein product: CASTPGGQAYEQYF. This chain connects TRBV5-1 to TRBJ2-7; D is possibly TRBD1 or TRBD2 (6 bases each). Germline CDR1 reads SGHRS; CDR2 reads YFSETQ. The V gene lost 6 bases and the J gene lost 2 bases, with 15 bases spanning the gap. CDR3 length equals 14 residues. Supplemented by reference TRBV5-1 and TRBJ2-7, the full variable domain reads KAGVTQTPRYLIKTRGQQVTLSCSPISGHRSVSWYQQTPGQGLQFLFEYFSETQRNKGNFPGRFSGRQFSNSRSEMNVSTLELGDSALYLCASTPGGQAYEQYFGPGTRLTVT.

This clone was seen at least ten times. The chain combines TRBV20-1 with TRBJ1-3, with 7 bases identical to TRBD1. After removal of 0 bases from V and 15 bases from J, the junction contained 2 bases not matched to a gene. Germline V gene sequence: CDR1 DFQATT, CDR2 SNEGSKA (reference sequence). The CDR3 totals 10 residues. The CDR3 coding sequence is TGCAGTGCTAGAGAGCGGACAGGATATTTT. Its translation: CSARERTGYF.

This clone was detected ten times or more. This chain connects TRBV5-1 to TRBJ2-7; no reliable D call. Trimming left V 0 bases short and J 0 bases short, with 7 bases between. Germline-derived CDR1 and CDR2 are SGHRS and YFSETQ. The CDR3 is 14 amino acids. CDR3 nucleotide sequence: TGCGCCAGCAGCTTGGAGACGTCCTCCTACGAGCAGTACTTC. It is translated as CASSLETSSYEQYF.

This chain links TRBV27 with TRBJ2-2; 7 nucleotides agree with TRBD1. The V segment lost 6 bases and the J segment 1 base; nucleotides outside the gene matches: 8. Germline V lookup: CDR1 MNHEY, CDR2 SMNVEV (reference sequence). The CDR3 consists of 16 residues. CDR3 protein: CASRSAGTVNTGELFF. CDR3 nucleotide sequence: TGTGCCAGCAGATCAGCCGGGACAGTGAACACCGGGGAGCTGTTTTTT.

This clone was counted between two and nine times. The rearrangement joins TRBV6-1 to TRBJ2-2; TRBD1 aligns across 7 bases. Trimming at V came to 4 bases and at J to 1 base, leaving 6 bases not matched to a gene. This CDR3 is 16 amino acids long. Germline V gene sequence: CDR1 MNHNS, CDR2 SASEGT. The DNA for the CDR3 is TGTGCCAGCAGTGGAGCCGGGACAGAGAACACCGGGGAGCTGTTTTTT. Protein product: CASSGAGTENTGELFF.

This clone was recorded a few times. The chain joins TRBV18 to TRBJ1-4; 10 bases are a match to TRBD1. The germline V gene has CDR1 KGHSH and CDR2 LQKENI. The CDR3 extends over 14 amino acids. J was trimmed by 7 bases and V by 6 bases; bases with no gene match: 5. This chain's CDR3 is CASSRDRGREKLFF. As DNA, the CDR3 is TGTGCCAGCTCGCGCGACAGGGGGCGTGAAAAACTGTTTTTT.

This clone has at least ten counts. V is TRBV25-1 and J is TRBJ2-7, with TRBD2 as a possible D gene (5 bases). Germline loops: CDR1 MGHDK, CDR2 SYGVNS. V was cut by 6 bases and J by 4 bases, with 19 bases left in between. This CDR3 region has 15 residues. CDR3 in DNA: TGTGCCAGCAGACCCCCCCCGGGGAACCGGTACGAGCAGTACTTC. This codes for CASRPPPGNRYEQYF.

V is TRBV7-9 and J is TRBJ2-2, with unresolved D. This CDR3 has 13 amino acids. V shed 7 bases and J shed 2 bases, with 8 bases lying between them. Looked up from germline, CDR1 is SEHNR and CDR2 is FQNEAQ (reference sequence). The CDR3 sequence is CASKSINTGELFF. CDR3 nucleotides: TGTGCCAGCAAGTCCATAAACACCGGGGAGCTGTTTTTT. Drawing the rest from reference TRBV7-9 and TRBJ2-2, the complete variable domain is DTGVSQNPRHKITKRGQNVTFRCDPISEHNRLYWYRQTLGQGPEFLTYFQNEAQLEKSRLLSDRFSAERPKGSFSTLEIQRTEQGDSAMYLCASKSINTGELFFGEGSRLTVL.

Of note for this clone: This likely comes from a read error, as the CDR3 has no conserved phenylalanine or tryptophan at its end. The V call is TRBV6-4, the J call TRBJ2-6; D remains unclear. CDR3 length: 17 residues. Germline V gene data show CDR1 as MRHNA and CDR2 as SNTAGT. V shed 5 bases and J shed 0 bases, with 14 bases lying between them. CDR3 loop: CASSSHSHDSGANVLTL. The CDR3 coding sequence is TGTGCCAGCAGTAGTCACAGCCACGACTCTGGGGCCAACGTCCTGACTCTC.

This sequence joins TRBV5-4 and TRBJ2-7; 7 nucleotides line up with TRBD2. J gave up 2 bases and V 4 bases, and 3 bases lay outside the gene matches. From germline, CDR1 is SGHNT and CDR2 YYREEE (reference sequence). The CDR3 sequence is 13 residues long. The CDR3 is CASSDGTTYEQYF. CDR3 DNA sequence: TGTGCCAGCAGCGACGGGACTACCTACGAGCAGTACTTC.

This chain links TRBV7-6 with TRBJ1-2; 7 bases match TRBD1. Germline CDR1 reads SGHVS; CDR2 reads FNYEAQ. CDR3 size: 13 residues. J was trimmed by 6 bases and V by 5 bases; bases with no gene match: 6. The CDR3 reads CASSRQGGNGYTF. The CDR3 DNA follows: TGTGCCAGCAGCCGACAGGGAGGAAATGGCTACACCTTC. The full variable domain, rest sourced from reference TRBV7-6 and TRBJ1-2, is GAGVSQSPRYKVTKRGQDVALRCDPISGHVSLYWYRQALGQGPEFLTYFNYEAQQDKSGLPNDRFSAERPEGSISTLTIQRTEQRDSAMYRCASSRQGGNGYTFGSGTRLTVV.

This clone has just a few counts. V gene TRBV29-1 combines with J gene TRBJ2-5; no definite D call. The closer fit of TRBJ2-7 to the DNA end suggests the J call may be wrong. The germline gives CDR1 SQVTM, CDR2 ANQGSEA. The CDR3 has 12 amino acids. Here the CDR3 DNA reads TGCAGCGTTGAAGCCGTGGATTACGAGCAGTACTTC. It specifies CSVEAVDYEQYF.

V gene TRBV5-4 combines with J gene TRBJ2-5, with a weak D call TRBD2 (5 bases). Deletions cut 7 bases from V and 1 base from J, with 14 bases between. The CDR3 is 14 amino acids. Germline lookup yields CDR1 SGHNT and CDR2 YYREEE (reference sequence). CDR3 residues: CASGLPGIQETQYF. The CDR3 DNA reads as TGTGCCAGCGGACTGCCGGGAATCCAAGAGACCCAGTACTTC.

This clone showed up just a few times. V and J are TRBV28 and TRBJ1-5, with 7 positions matching TRBD1. Germline V gives CDR1 MDHEN, CDR2 SYDVKM. CDR3 length: 15 residues. The ends lost 5 bases at V and 0 bases at J; junction bases unmatched: 4. The CDR3 nucleotides read TGTGCCAGCAGTGGGACAGATTATAGCAATCAGCCCCAGCATTTT. Translating it yields CASSGTDYSNQPQHF.

To note about this clone: Just one base apart from a much larger clone, this may be a read error. The chain employs TRBV30 and TRBJ1-6; D is undetermined. Trimming shortened V by 1 base and J by 7 bases, and 14 bases separated the two germline ends. CDR1 and CDR2 from the germline V gene are GTSNPN and SVGIG (reference sequence). The CDR3 is 15 amino acids. The CDR3 bases are TGTGCCTGGAGTGCATTTTCAGGCTCCAATTCACCCCTCCACTTT. This translates into CAWSAFSGSNSPLHF.

This clone was seen many times. The chain links TRBV30 to TRBJ2-5; perhaps TRBD2 as D (6 bases). With the DNA end fitting TRBJ2-7 better, the J assignment may be wrong. Germline CDR1 is GTSNPN and CDR2 is SVGIG (reference sequence). The length of the CDR3 is 16 residues. The CDR3, as DNA: TGTGCCTGGAGCAGCATTAGCGGCAGTACGGGCTACGAGCAGTACTTC. Encoded protein: CAWSSISGSTGYEQYF.

The chain couples TRBV28 to TRBJ2-2, with D possibly being TRBD1 (5 bases). This CDR3 has 11 amino acids. The germline V gene has CDR1 MDHEN and CDR2 SYDVKM. Trimming took off 3 bases at V and 10 bases at J, with 6 bases between the two ends. CDR3 bases: TGTGCCAGCAGTTTGACAGCGGAGCTGTTTTTT. Protein product: CASSLTAELFF.

A word on this clone: This may be a read error: a much more frequent sequence differs by one nucleotide. The chain combines TRBV28 with TRBJ2-2, with D perhaps being TRBD1 or TRBD2 (5 bases each). Germline assignment: CDR1 MDHEN and CDR2 SYDVKM. The V and J ends lost 8 bases and 7 bases respectively, with 14 bases between them. This CDR3 has 13 amino acids. The CDR3: CASRPMGVGELFF. The CDR3 DNA is TGTGCCAGCCGACCGATGGGGGTCGGGGAGCTGTTTTTT.

In its sample, this clone was seen a few times. The rearrangement uses TRBV27 and TRBJ2-7; TRBD1 might be the D (5 bases). Germline CDR1 and CDR2: MNHEY and SMNVEV (reference sequence). CDR3 size: 14 residues. Trimming shortened V by 2 bases and J by 6 bases, and 14 bases separated the two germline ends. CDR3 in DNA: TGTGCCAGCAGTTTAGGACAACATGCGTCCGAGCAGTACTTC. Translation gives CASSLGQHASEQYF.